This T cell receptor (beta chain) was identified during a study of CD8 T cells in ankylosing spondylitis. Findings and caveats of the study: The study identified a TCR beta motif of several highly homologous variants that appeared characteristic of ankylosing spondylitis blood. Existing reports had already noted some motif variants in reactive arthritis synovial fluid and blood. From matched ankylosing spondylitis synovial fluid, disease-linked clones were reportedly recovered at significantly enriched levels.

By quantitative 5'-RACE with molecular barcodes, the TCR beta libraries were made. MiXCR, applied by TCRdb to the 5' RACE reads, yields one record per CDR3 protein. The profile shows a few hundred thousand distinct CDR3 sequences, around 21% of them singletons. Germline CDR1 and CDR2: MNHEY and SMNVEV (reference sequence). CDR3 length: 13 amino acids. The trim removed 6 bases at V and 6 bases at J, leaving 5 bases unmatched. As to this clonotype: Its cognate antigen is unknown.

The rearrangement joins TRBV27 to TRBJ2-7; 10 bases align to TRBD1. Sequenced input: blood, either unsorted or a sorted T cell fraction (not recorded which). The origin of this receptor is a female donor with ankylosing spondylitis or in good health (not recorded which). The CDR3 region is CASRAGTGAEQYF. CDR3 DNA sequence: TGTGCCAGCAGAGCCGGGACAGGGGCCGAGCAGTACTTC.